The subject of this entry is one T cell receptor beta chain. At one end, the junction sequence differs from germline, possibly due to a read error. The data were obtained in a study of radiotherapy plus CTLA-4 blockade in lung cancer. The method was immunoSEQ multiplex PCR; TCRdb's version includes in-frame clones alone and lacks a portion of them. The repertoire holds over 60,000 clones, with roughly 86% as singletons. The CDR3 is made up of 15 amino acids. The V gene's germline CDR1 is MNHEY and CDR2 SVGAGI. The chain employs TRBV6-5 and TRBJ2-2; 10 positions match TRBD2. The sequences come from peripheral blood, collected from a patient treated with radiotherapy plus ipilimumab. The sequence came from a human donor with non-small cell lung cancer who had stable disease on radiotherapy plus ipilimumab. In DNA form, the CDR3 reads TGTGCCAGTGGAATACTAGCGGGGAACGCCGGGGAGCTGTTTTTT. Amino acid sequence: CASGILAGNAGELFF.